Given below is one TCR beta chain in context. These data originate in a study of control samples from healthy donors and cancer patients. Sequencing used immunoSEQ multiplex PCR; TCRdb keeps in-frame clones, though not all of them. The sample has 210,000 or so clones, roughly nine tenths seen once. CDR1 is MNHNY and CDR2 is SVGAGI in the germline V gene (reference sequence). This CDR3 spans 16 amino acids. With 6 bases removed from V and 2 bases from J, the gap between germline ends came to 20 bases. The rearrangement joins TRBV6-6 to TRBJ2-7, with TRBD1 as a possible D gene (6 bases). This receptor was taken from a young man in good health. Sequencing input: blood. CDR3: CASSRVGQLLTYEQYF. The CDR3 DNA reads as TGTGCCAGCAGCCGCGTCGGACAGCTTTTAACCTACGAGCAGTACTTC.